This T cell receptor (beta chain) was profiled in a study of glioma-infiltrating T cells (dated by TCRdb to about 2016). Regarding the study in general: Sequencing of TCR alpha- and beta-chain repertoires was performed on glioma tissue, on non-neoplastic brain tissue, and on matched peripheral blood mononuclear cells. To gauge divergence between tissue and blood T-cell populations, every tissue-infiltrating repertoire was compared against the peripheral blood repertoire from the same patient. Three low-grade glioma patients, several primary glioblastoma patients and three non-glioma patients contributing non-neoplastic brain tissue were included in the paired cohort.

Reading the germline V gene (reference sequence) gives CDR1 MNHEY and CDR2 SMNVEV. V sheds 8 bases and J sheds 7 bases, leaving 20 bases between their ends. The CDR3 contains 14 residues, cysteine and phenylalanine counted. CDR3 DNA only is kept here, 42 bases in frame from base 1. TCR alpha and beta CDR3 regions were amplified with the iRepertoire nested amplicon-rescue multiplex PCR (arm-PCR) platform from RNA. For one-step reverse transcription and amplification, roughly 90-450 ng of tissue mRNA or PBMC total RNA was used as input. After bead purification, a secondary multiplex PCR added Illumina adapters, and libraries were gel-purified between 200 and 400 bp. Libraries carried internal 6-nucleotide barcodes used for demultiplexing. The libraries were sequenced on an Illumina MiSeq using 2x220 or 2x250 nucleotide paired-end reads. The original methods were these. Paired reads were merged with FLASH 1.2.11 and aligned to the GRCh37 human genome with BWA-MEM before extracting TRA and TRB reads. An IMGT-derived reference of cassette sequences and CDR3 motifs, with pseudogenes included, was used for V and J assignment. Reads were translated in three frames, and productive CDR3s were defined as those with a C...FGXG motif and no stop codons. A clonotype was defined as a unique combination of a V-J cassette pair and a CDR3 amino acid sequence. Reads were filtered by Hamming distance, thresholded by each sample's sequence error rate in mapped regions. TCRdb reanalyzed the raw reads on its own, using fastp at Q25 for trimming and MiXCR for clone calling, and kept in-frame beta chains. When rows share a CDR3 protein, they turn into one entry using the most common DNA and genes. The V and J calls were determined by TCRdb, not by the authors. This sample comprises about 180,000 distinct CDR3 sequences, roughly 45% of them detected only once. The ten most abundant clones make up 4% to 6.5% of the sample.

To note about this clonotype: The antigen this receptor binds is unknown. No qualities accompany the bases; no much larger clone lies one base away.

Results and caveats for the whole study, not just this receptor: VJ-independent divergence between tissue and blood was below expectation in non-neoplastic patients but above expectation in all gliomas, especially low-grade gliomas. Tissue and blood shared very few CDR3 sequences, a result attributed to high CDR3 diversity and limited sampling. Small numbers underpinned the group comparisons: about eight glioblastoma patients, three low-grade glioma patients and three non-neoplastic patients.

The sequencing sample was made of glioma tissue, nonneoplastic brain tissue, or PBMCs (not recorded which). The receptor comes from a human donor with low-grade glioma or glioblastoma, undergoing nonglioma brain surgery, or in good health (not recorded which). The chain links TRBV27 with TRBJ2-5, and TRBD2 may be the D gene, going by 5 matching bases. Read as DNA, the sequence is TGTGCCAGCCTTCTAATGGGAGACCCGGGGACCCAGTACTTC. This translates into CASLLMGDPGTQYF.